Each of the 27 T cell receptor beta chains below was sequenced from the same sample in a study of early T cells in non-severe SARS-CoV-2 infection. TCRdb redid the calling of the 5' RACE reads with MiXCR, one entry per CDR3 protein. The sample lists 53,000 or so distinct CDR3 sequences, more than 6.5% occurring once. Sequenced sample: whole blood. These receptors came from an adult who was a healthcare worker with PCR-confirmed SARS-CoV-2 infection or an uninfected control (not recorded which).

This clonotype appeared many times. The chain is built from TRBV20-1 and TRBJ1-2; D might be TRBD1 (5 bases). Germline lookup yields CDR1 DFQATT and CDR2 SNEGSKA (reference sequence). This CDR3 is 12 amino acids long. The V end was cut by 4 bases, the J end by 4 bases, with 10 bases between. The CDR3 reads CSATVGTYGYTF. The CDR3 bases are TGCAGTGCTACCGTGGGGACCTATGGCTACACCTTC.

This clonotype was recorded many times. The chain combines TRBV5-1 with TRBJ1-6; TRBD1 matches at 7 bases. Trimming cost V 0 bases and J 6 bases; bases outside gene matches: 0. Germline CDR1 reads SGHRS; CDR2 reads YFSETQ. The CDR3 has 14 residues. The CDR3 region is CASSLGDSNSPLHF. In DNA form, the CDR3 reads TGCGCCAGCAGCTTGGGGGACAGTAATTCACCCCTCCACTTT.

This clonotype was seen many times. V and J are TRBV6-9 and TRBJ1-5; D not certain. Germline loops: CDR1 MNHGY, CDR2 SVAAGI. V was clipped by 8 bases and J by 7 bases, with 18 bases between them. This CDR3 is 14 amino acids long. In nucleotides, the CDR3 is TGTGCCAGCCGAGACAATCTTTCTAGGCAGCCCCAGCATTTT. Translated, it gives CASRDNLSRQPQHF.

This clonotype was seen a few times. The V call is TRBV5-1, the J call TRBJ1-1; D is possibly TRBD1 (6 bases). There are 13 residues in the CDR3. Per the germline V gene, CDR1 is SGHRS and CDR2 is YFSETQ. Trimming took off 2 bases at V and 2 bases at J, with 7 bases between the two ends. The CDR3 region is CASSFRGNTEAFF. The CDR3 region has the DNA TGCGCCAGCAGCTTCAGGGGCAACACTGAAGCTTTCTTT.

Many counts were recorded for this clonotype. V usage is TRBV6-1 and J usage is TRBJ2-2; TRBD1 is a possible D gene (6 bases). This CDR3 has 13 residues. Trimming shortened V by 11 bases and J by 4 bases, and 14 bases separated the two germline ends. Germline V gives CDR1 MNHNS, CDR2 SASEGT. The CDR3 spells CAGGQLLTGELFF. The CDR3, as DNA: TGTGCCGGTGGACAGTTGCTCACCGGGGAGCTGTTTTTT.

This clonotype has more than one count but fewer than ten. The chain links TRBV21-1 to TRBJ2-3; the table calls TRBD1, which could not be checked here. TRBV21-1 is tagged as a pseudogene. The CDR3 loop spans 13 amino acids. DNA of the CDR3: TGTGCCAGCACCCAGGGACGCGCAGATACGCAGTATTTT. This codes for CASTQGRADTQYF.

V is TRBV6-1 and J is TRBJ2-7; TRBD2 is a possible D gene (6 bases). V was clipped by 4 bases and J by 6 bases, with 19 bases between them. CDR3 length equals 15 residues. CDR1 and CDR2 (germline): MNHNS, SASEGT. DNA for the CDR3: TGTGCCAGCAGTGGTATGGGGGGAACTTCATCCGAGCAGTACTTC. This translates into CASSGMGGTSSEQYF.

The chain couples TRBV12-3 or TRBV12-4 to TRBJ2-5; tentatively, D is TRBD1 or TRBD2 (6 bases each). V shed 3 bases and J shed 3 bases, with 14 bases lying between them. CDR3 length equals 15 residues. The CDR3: CASSLMGGEKETQYF. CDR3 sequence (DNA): TGTGCCAGCAGTTTGATGGGGGGCGAAAAAGAGACCCAGTACTTC.

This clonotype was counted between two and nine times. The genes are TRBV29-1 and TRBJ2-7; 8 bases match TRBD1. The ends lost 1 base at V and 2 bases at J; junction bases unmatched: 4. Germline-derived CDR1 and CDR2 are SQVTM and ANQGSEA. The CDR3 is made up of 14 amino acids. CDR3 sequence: CSVEGTGPTYEQYF. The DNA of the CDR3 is TGCAGCGTTGAAGGGACAGGGCCTACCTACGAGCAGTACTTC.

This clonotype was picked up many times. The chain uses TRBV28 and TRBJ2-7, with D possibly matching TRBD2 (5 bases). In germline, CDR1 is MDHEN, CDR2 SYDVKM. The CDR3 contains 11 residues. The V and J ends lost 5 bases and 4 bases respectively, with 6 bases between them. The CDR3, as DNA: TGTGCCAGCAGTGGCGGGTACGAGCAGTACTTC. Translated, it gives CASSGGYEQYF.

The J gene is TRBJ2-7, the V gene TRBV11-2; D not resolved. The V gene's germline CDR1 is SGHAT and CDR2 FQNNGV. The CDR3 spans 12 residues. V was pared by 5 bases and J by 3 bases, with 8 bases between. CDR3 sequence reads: CASSPYNYEQYF. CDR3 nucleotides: TGTGCCAGCAGCCCTTACAACTACGAGCAGTACTTC.

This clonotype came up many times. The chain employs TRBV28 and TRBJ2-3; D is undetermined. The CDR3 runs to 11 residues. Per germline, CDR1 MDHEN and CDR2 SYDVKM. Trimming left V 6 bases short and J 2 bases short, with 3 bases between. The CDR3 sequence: CASSSTDTQYF. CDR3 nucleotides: TGTGCCAGCAGCTCCACAGATACGCAGTATTTT. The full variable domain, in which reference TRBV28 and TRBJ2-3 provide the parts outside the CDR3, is DVKVTQSSRYLVKRTGEKVFLECVQDMDHENMFWYRQDPGLGLRLIYFSYDVKMKEKGDIPEGYSVSREKKERFSLILESASTNQTSMYLCASSSTDTQYFGPGTRLTVL.

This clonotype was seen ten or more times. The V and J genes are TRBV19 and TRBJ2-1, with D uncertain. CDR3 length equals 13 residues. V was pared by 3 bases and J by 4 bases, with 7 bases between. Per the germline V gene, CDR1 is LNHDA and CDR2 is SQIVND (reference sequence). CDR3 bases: TGTGCCAGTAGTATTTACCTTTACAATGAGCAGTTCTTC. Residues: CASSIYLYNEQFF.

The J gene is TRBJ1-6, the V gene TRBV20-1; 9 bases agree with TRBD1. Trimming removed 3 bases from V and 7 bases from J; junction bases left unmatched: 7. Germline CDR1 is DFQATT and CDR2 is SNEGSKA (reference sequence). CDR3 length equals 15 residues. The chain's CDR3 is CSARPGQGGNSPLHF. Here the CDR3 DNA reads TGCAGTGCTAGGCCGGGACAGGGCGGGAATTCACCCCTCCACTTT.

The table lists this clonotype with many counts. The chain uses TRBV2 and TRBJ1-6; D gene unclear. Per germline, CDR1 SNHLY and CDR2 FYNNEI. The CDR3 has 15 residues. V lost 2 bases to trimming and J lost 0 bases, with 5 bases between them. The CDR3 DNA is TGTGCCAGCAGTGAACTCAGCTCCTATAATTCACCCCTCCACTTT. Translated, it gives CASSELSSYNSPLHF.

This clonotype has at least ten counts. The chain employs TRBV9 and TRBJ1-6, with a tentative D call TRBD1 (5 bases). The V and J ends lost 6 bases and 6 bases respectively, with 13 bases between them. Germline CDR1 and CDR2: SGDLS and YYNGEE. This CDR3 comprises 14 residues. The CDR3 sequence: CASTKGQSNSPLHF. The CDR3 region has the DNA TGTGCCAGCACCAAGGGGCAGTCTAATTCACCCCTCCACTTT.

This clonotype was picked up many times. The chain's CDR3 is CASSQDRRDPGDTIYF. The DNA for the CDR3 is TGCGCCAGCAGCCAAGATCGGCGAGACCCCGGGGACACCATATATTTT. This chain joins TRBV4-1 and TRBJ1-3, with D uncertain. The CDR3 has 16 amino acids. Germline CDR1 and CDR2: MGHRA and YSYEKL. Trimming pared 0 bases from V and 8 bases from J, leaving 17 bases between.

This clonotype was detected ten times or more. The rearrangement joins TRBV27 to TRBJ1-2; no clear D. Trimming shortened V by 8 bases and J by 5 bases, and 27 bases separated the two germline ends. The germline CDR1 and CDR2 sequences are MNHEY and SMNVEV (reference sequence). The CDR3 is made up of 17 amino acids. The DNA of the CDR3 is TGTGCCAGCTGGGCCGAGGGTCCCGGACTAACAAAATATGGCTACACCTTC. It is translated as CASWAEGPGLTKYGYTF.

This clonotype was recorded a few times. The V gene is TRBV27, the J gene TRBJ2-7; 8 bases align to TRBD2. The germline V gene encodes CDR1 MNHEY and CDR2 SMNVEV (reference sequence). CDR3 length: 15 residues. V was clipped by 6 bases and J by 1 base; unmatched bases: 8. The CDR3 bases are TGTGCCAGCAGGAACCGGGGGGGCAGATCCTACGAGCAGTACTTC. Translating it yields CASRNRGGRSYEQYF.

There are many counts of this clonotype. DNA of the CDR3: TGTGCCAGCAGCTTAAGCTCTACAGGTATTGAAGCTTTCTTT. It yields the protein CASSLSSTGIEAFF. J is TRBJ1-1 and V is TRBV7-6, with a possible D match to TRBD1 (5 bases). V lost 2 bases to trimming and J lost 7 bases, with 14 bases between them. The CDR3 contains 14 residues. Germline V gives CDR1 SGHVS, CDR2 FNYEAQ.

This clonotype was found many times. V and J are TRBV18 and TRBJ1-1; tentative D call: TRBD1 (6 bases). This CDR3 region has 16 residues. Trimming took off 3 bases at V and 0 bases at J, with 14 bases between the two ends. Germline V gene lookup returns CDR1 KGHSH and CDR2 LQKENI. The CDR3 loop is CASSPPGVRMNTEAFF. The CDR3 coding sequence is TGTGCCAGCTCACCCCCAGGGGTACGAATGAACACTGAAGCTTTCTTT. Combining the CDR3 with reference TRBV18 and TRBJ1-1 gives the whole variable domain NAGVMQNPRHLVRRRGQEARLRCSPMKGHSHVYWYRQLPEEGLKFMVYLQKENIIDESGMPKERFSAEFPKEGPSILRIQQVVRGDSAAYFCASSPPGVRMNTEAFFGQGTRLTVV.

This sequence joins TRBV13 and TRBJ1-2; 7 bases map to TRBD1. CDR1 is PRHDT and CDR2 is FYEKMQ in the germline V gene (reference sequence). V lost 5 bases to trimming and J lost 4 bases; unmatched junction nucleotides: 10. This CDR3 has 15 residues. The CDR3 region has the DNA TGTGCCAGCAGCCCCGCGACAGGGCGGATCTATGGCTACACCTTC. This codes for CASSPATGRIYGYTF.

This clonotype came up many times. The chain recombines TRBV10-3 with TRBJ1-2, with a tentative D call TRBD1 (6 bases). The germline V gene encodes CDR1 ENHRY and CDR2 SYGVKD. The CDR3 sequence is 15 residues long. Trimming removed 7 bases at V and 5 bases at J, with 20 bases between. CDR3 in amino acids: CAINHPDRDTYGYTF. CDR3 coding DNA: TGTGCCATCAATCACCCCGACCGGGACACTTATGGCTACACCTTC.

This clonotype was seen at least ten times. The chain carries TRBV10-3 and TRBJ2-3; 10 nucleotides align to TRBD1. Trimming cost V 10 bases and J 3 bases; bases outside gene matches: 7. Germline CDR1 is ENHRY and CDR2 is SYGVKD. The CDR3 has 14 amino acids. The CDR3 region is CATRPGQGTDTQYF. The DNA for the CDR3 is TGTGCCACCCGACCGGGACAGGGGACAGATACGCAGTATTTT.

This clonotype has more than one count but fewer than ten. The CDR3 DNA follows: TGTGCCAGCAGCCAAGTCAGGGGTGCCTACGAGCAGTACTTC. Encoded protein: CASSQVRGAYEQYF. V gene TRBV3-1 combines with J gene TRBJ2-7, with D tentatively TRBD1 (6 bases). CDR1 is LGHDT, CDR2 YNNKEL, per germline (reference sequence). This CDR3 region has 14 residues. Trimming shortened V by 1 base and J by 2 bases, and 9 bases separated the two germline ends.

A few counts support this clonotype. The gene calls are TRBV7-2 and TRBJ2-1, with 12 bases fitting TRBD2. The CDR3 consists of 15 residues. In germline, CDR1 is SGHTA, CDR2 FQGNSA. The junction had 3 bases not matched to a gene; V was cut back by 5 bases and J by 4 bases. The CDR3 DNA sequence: TGTGCCAGCAGCAGGACTAGCGGGAAATACAATGAGCAGTTCTTC. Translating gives CASSRTSGKYNEQFF.

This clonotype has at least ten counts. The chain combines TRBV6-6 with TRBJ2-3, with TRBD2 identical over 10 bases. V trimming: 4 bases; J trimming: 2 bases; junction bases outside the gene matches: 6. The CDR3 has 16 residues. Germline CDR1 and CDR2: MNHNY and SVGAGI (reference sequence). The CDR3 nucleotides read TGTGCCAGCAGTTTCAAGCGGGGGGGCCCCACAGATACGCAGTATTTT. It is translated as CASSFKRGGPTDTQYF.